A single sample gave rise to the 23 T cell receptor beta chains below, sequenced in a study of vaccination and CD4 T cells after COVID-19. With the Oncomine TCR Beta short-read assay, DNA from cultured CD4+ T cells was sequenced. TCRdb analysed the PCR reads with MiXCR anew, one entry per CDR3 protein. The sample shows roughly 15,000 distinct CDR3 sequences, under 60% of them seen only once. Treatment: roughly 10-day PBMC culture with coronavirus spike peptide pools or control peptides (ViraFEST assay). For these TCRs, the target antigens are not known. Sequencing used CD4+ T cells from blood, cultured in vitro. These receptors all stem from a human donor who had recovered from COVID-19.

This clonotype was observed a few times. V usage is TRBV10-3 and J usage is TRBJ1-1; 8 positions match TRBD1. Per the germline V gene, CDR1 is ENHRY and CDR2 is SYGVKD. Trimming cost V 4 bases and J 12 bases; bases outside gene matches: 7. CDR3 length: 12 amino acids. This CDR3 is CAISVADRAPFF. CDR3 nucleotides: TGTGCCATCAGTGTTGCGGACAGGGCACCTTTCTTT.

This clonotype was counted between two and nine times. The chain links TRBV20-1 to TRBJ1-2; D is uncertain. Trimming removed 8 bases from V and 3 bases from J, with 13 bases in between. The CDR3 spans 12 residues. Germline V CDR1 and CDR2: DFQATT, SNEGSKA (reference sequence). The chain's CDR3 is CSSPGRDYGYTF. DNA for the CDR3: TGCAGTTCACCTGGTCGGGACTATGGCTACACCTTC.

V and J are TRBV6-1 and TRBJ2-3; 12 bases match TRBD2. Germline V CDR1 and CDR2: MNHNS, SASEGT. The CDR3 contains 15 residues. Unmatched junction bases numbered 7, after V lost 6 bases and J lost 6 bases. CDR3 sequence: CASSPTSGRTDTQYF. CDR3 coding DNA: TGTGCCAGCAGCCCTACTAGCGGGAGGACGGATACGCAGTATTTT.

V and J are TRBV20-1 and TRBJ1-2; 9 bases are a match to TRBD1. Per germline, CDR1 DFQATT and CDR2 SNEGSKA (reference sequence). The CDR3 covers 14 residues. V trimming: 2 bases; J trimming: 2 bases; junction bases outside the gene matches: 3. CDR3 loop: CSARKGQGNYGYTF. The CDR3 DNA reads as TGCAGTGCTAGAAAGGGACAGGGAAACTATGGCTACACCTTC.

About this clonotype: A read error may account for a junction end that differs from germline. The genes are TRBV7-3 and TRBJ2-5; no definite D call. CDR3 size: 13 residues. Germline assignment: CDR1 SGHTA and CDR2 FQGTGA. This CDR3 is CASSLQIQEPQYF. The CDR3 DNA follows: TGTGCCAGCAGCTTACAGATCCAAGAGCCCCAGTACTTC.

The sample holds a few counts of this clonotype. The rearrangement joins TRBV20-1 to TRBJ1-5, with TRBD1 matching over 10 bases. J was trimmed by 3 bases and V by 5 bases; bases with no gene match: 7. Germline CDR1 DFQATT, CDR2 SNEGSKA (reference sequence). CDR3 length equals 15 residues. The CDR3, as DNA: TGCAGTGCTGTGAGGACAGGGGGGATCAATCAGCCCCAGCATTTT. Encoded protein: CSAVRTGGINQPQHF.

The gene calls are TRBV20-1 and TRBJ1-3; TRBD1 is a possible D gene (5 bases). The V gene's germline CDR1 is DFQATT and CDR2 SNEGSKA (reference sequence). V was trimmed by 0 bases and J by 3 bases, leaving 9 bases between them. This CDR3 has 14 residues. DNA of the CDR3: TGCAGTGCTAGAGATTACAGGATTGGAAACACCATATATTTT. It translates to CSARDYRIGNTIYF.

The J gene is TRBJ2-5, the V gene TRBV2; D call uncertain. V lost 8 bases and J 1 base, leaving 5 bases between the germline ends. In germline, CDR1 is SNHLY, CDR2 FYNNEI. This CDR3 has 11 amino acids. The CDR3 spells CASQAQETQYF. CDR3 bases: TGTGCCAGCCAAGCCCAAGAGACCCAGTACTTC. The full variable domain, its missing parts supplied by reference TRBV2 and TRBJ2-5, is EPEVTQTPSHQVTQMGQEVILRCVPISNHLYFYWYRQILGQKVEFLVSFYNNEISEKSEIFDDQFSVERPDGSNFTLKIRSTKLEDSAMYFCASQAQETQYFGPGTRLLVL.

The chain uses TRBV24-1 and TRBJ1-2; 12 bases are shared with TRBD1. There are 16 residues in the CDR3. The germline V gene encodes CDR1 KGHDR and CDR2 SFDVKD. V lost 2 bases to trimming and J lost 4 bases; unmatched junction nucleotides: 4. DNA of the CDR3: TGTGCCACCAGTGATTACCCGGGACAGGGGGCCTATGGCTACACCTTC. As protein: CATSDYPGQGAYGYTF.

This chain connects TRBV20-1 to TRBJ1-2, with a tentative D call TRBD1 (5 bases). Per the germline V gene, CDR1 is DFQATT and CDR2 is SNEGSKA (reference sequence). With 6 bases removed from V and 6 bases from J, the gap between germline ends came to 11 bases. There are 11 residues in the CDR3. The CDR3 region is CSAQGGNGYTF. CDR3 DNA: TGCAGTGCGCAGGGAGGGAATGGCTACACCTTC.

The chain uses TRBV20-1 and TRBJ2-1, with 12 bases identical to TRBD2. V lost 5 bases to trimming and J lost 9 bases; unmatched junction nucleotides: 11. This CDR3 contains 15 residues. Germline CDR1 is DFQATT and CDR2 is SNEGSKA (reference sequence). CDR3 sequence reads: CSASRTSGVLGEQFF. CDR3 bases: TGCAGTGCTTCGCGGACTAGCGGGGTTTTGGGTGAGCAGTTCTTC.

This clonotype was seen a handful of times. The chain has TRBV20-1 and TRBJ2-5; no clear D gene. This CDR3 has 12 residues. The V end was cut by 6 bases, the J end by 5 bases, with 13 bases between. From germline, CDR1 is DFQATT and CDR2 SNEGSKA (reference sequence). The CDR3 region is CSAEAAMETQYF. As DNA, the CDR3 is TGCAGTGCCGAGGCCGCCATGGAGACCCAGTACTTC.

The chain is built from TRBV6-2 or TRBV6-3 and TRBJ2-5; 10 nucleotides line up with TRBD2. CDR3 length: 13 amino acids. V shed 8 bases, J shed 2 bases, and the junction held 2 bases outside the gene matches. Germline V CDR1 and CDR2: MNHEY, SVGEGT. CDR3 amino acids: CASRTSGQETQYF. Here the CDR3 DNA reads TGTGCCAGCCGGACTAGCGGACAAGAGACCCAGTACTTC.

This clonotype was detected only a few times. The genes are TRBV7-3 and TRBJ2-1; TRBD2 might be the D (6 bases). The germline V gene has CDR1 SGHTA and CDR2 FQGTGA. This CDR3 region has 15 residues. Trimming took off 6 bases at V and 3 bases at J, with 15 bases between the two ends. CDR3 loop: CASSPGGTLYNEQFF. The CDR3 DNA reads as TGTGCCAGCAGTCCTGGCGGGACCCTCTACAATGAGCAGTTCTTC.

This chain connects TRBV5-4 to TRBJ1-4, with D tentatively TRBD1 (6 bases). This CDR3 is built from 15 residues. V lost 2 bases and J 7 bases, leaving 15 bases between the germline ends. Germline-derived CDR1 and CDR2 are SGHNT and YYREEE (reference sequence). The CDR3 reads CASSLQGREGEKLFF. The DNA of the CDR3 is TGTGCCAGCAGCTTACAGGGCAGGGAAGGTGAAAAACTGTTTTTT.

The genes are TRBV20-1 and TRBJ1-1; possibly TRBD1 for D (5 bases). The germline gives CDR1 DFQATT, CDR2 SNEGSKA (reference sequence). The CDR3 loop spans 12 amino acids. The ends were cut back, 6 bases at V and 2 bases at J, with 10 bases in the middle. For the CDR3, the DNA is TGCAGTGCCCTTCAGGGCAACACTGAAGCTTTCTTT. Translation: CSALQGNTEAFF.

The V call is TRBV19, the J call TRBJ1-5; D gene ambiguous. Germline CDR1 reads LNHDA; CDR2 reads SQIVND (reference sequence). V was clipped by 4 bases and J by 3 bases, with 13 bases between them. This CDR3 comprises 15 residues. CDR3 region: CASSKRTGINQPQHF. The CDR3 DNA follows: TGTGCCAGTAGTAAGAGGACCGGTATCAATCAGCCCCAGCATTTT.

The chain uses TRBV27 and TRBJ2-6; D is undetermined. The germline V and J ends were trimmed by 3 bases and 1 base, with 7 bases remaining between them. The CDR3 consists of 15 residues. The germline CDR1 and CDR2 sequences are MNHEY and SMNVEV (reference sequence). As DNA, the CDR3 is TGTGCCAGCAGTTTTGAGGTGTCTGGGGCCAACGTCCTGACTTTC. It yields the protein CASSFEVSGANVLTF.

The J gene is TRBJ2-3, the V gene TRBV2; 7 positions match TRBD1. This CDR3 comprises 14 residues. V was clipped by 1 base and J by 5 bases; unmatched bases: 3. Per germline, CDR1 SNHLY and CDR2 FYNNEI. The CDR3 DNA is TGTGCCAGCAGTGAAGTTACAGGGGTAGATACGCAGTATTTT. Amino acids: CASSEVTGVDTQYF.

The V call is TRBV7-2, the J call TRBJ1-2; a possible D gene is TRBD1 (5 bases). Germline lookup yields CDR1 SGHTA and CDR2 FQGNSA. The length of the CDR3 is 14 residues. Trimming pared 1 base from V and 4 bases from J, leaving 10 bases between. CDR3 protein: CASSLDQGPYGYTF. CDR3 DNA sequence: TGTGCCAGCAGCTTAGACCAGGGCCCCTATGGCTACACCTTC.

The chain couples TRBV19 to TRBJ2-2, with 9 bases matching TRBD2. J gave up 3 bases and V 6 bases, and 8 bases lay outside the gene matches. Germline V gene data show CDR1 as LNHDA and CDR2 as SQIVND (reference sequence). The CDR3 length is 16 residues. CDR3 amino acids: CASRPSASGDTGELFF. The DNA of the CDR3 is TGTGCCAGTAGACCTTCGGCTAGCGGGGACACCGGGGAGCTGTTTTTT.

This clonotype was seen a few times. This chain uses TRBV12-3 or TRBV12-4 with TRBJ2-5; TRBD2 matches at 10 bases. This CDR3 spans 14 amino acids. V lost 6 bases, J lost 4 bases, and 5 bases stayed unmatched. In nucleotides, the CDR3 is TGTGCCAGCAGCCTTGTAGCGGGAGGAGAGACCCAGTACTTC. Translating gives CASSLVAGGETQYF.

CDR3 sequence reads: CASSTRTSDTQYF. Written as DNA, the CDR3 is TGTGCCAGTAGTACCCGCACCTCCGATACGCAGTATTTT. The rearrangement links TRBV19 to TRBJ2-3; no clear D. Deletions cut 4 bases from V and 6 bases from J, with 11 bases between. The CDR3 spans 13 residues. Germline CDR1 LNHDA, CDR2 SQIVND (reference sequence).